The 25 T cell receptor beta chains below all came from one sample that was sequenced in a study of spatial heterogeneity in lung cancer. The time point was: sample taken at primary tumor resection. The authors sequenced whole RNA from tumor, nontumor lung or frozen PBMC without sorting. TCRdb used MiXCR to reprocess the 5' RACE reads, holding one entry per CDR3 protein. The sample holds roughly 91,000 distinct CDR3 sequences, approximately 20% seen once. The source was PBMCs, collected at surgery. These receptors originate from a male donor with early-stage non-small cell lung cancer.

V usage is TRBV20-1 and J usage is TRBJ1-1; 7 nucleotides align to TRBD1. Germline V gene sequence: CDR1 DFQATT, CDR2 SNEGSKA (reference sequence). The CDR3 extends over 12 amino acids. V shed 6 bases and J 1 base; nucleotides not matched to a gene: 2. CDR3 nucleotide sequence: TGCAGTGCAAGGACAGGGAACACTGAAGCTTTCTTT. Translating it yields CSARTGNTEAFF.

V and J are TRBV28 and TRBJ2-1; 9 nucleotides line up with TRBD2. Germline V gene lookup returns CDR1 MDHEN and CDR2 SYDVKM. The CDR3 consists of 13 residues. Trimming at V came to 3 bases and at J to 15 bases, leaving 9 bases not matched to a gene. Written as DNA, the CDR3 is TGTGCCAGCAGTTTGGATAGCGGGAGCCATCCGTTCTTC. Translation gives CASSLDSGSHPFF.

This clonotype has a handful of counts. This chain connects TRBV27 to TRBJ1-2, with 10 bases identical to TRBD1. J gave up 11 bases and V 5 bases, and 8 bases lay outside the gene matches. This CDR3 has 13 residues. Per the germline V gene, CDR1 is MNHEY and CDR2 is SMNVEV (reference sequence). CDR3 loop: CASSPDRGRRYTF. The CDR3 DNA sequence: TGTGCCAGCAGTCCCGACAGGGGGCGGAGATACACCTTC.

This clonotype was recorded only once. The chain recombines TRBV21-1 with TRBJ2-2; the table's D call TRBD1 went unverified against the DNA. TRBV21-1 is shown as a pseudogene. The CDR3 spans 18 residues. The CDR3 DNA is TGTGCCAGCAGCGAACGGACAGACCTCGCTGGCCACGCCGGGGAGCTGTTTTTT. It translates to CASSERTDLAGHAGELFF.

In this sample, this clonotype turned up a few times. The rearrangement uses TRBV7-9 and TRBJ1-5, with 10 bases identical to TRBD1. V lost 1 base and J lost 6; bases outside the gene matches: 3. The CDR3 length is 15 residues. CDR1 SEHNR and CDR2 FQNEAQ come from the germline V gene (reference sequence). CDR3 protein: CASSLVDRGIQPQHF. CDR3 nucleotides: TGTGCCAGCAGCTTAGTGGACAGGGGGATTCAGCCCCAGCATTTT.

This sequence joins TRBV7-3 and TRBJ1-1, with a tentative D call TRBD1 (5 bases). The CDR3 totals 15 residues. The germline gives CDR1 SGHTA, CDR2 FQGTGA. V gave up 5 bases and J gave up 11 bases, with 24 bases separating them. CDR3 amino acids: CASSMEGRELSRAFF. The CDR3 DNA reads as TGTGCCAGCAGCATGGAAGGCAGGGAATTGAGTAGGGCTTTCTTT. Based on the CDR3 plus reference TRBV7-3 and TRBJ1-1, the full variable domain is GAGVSQTPSNKVTEKGKYVELRCDPISGHTALYWYRQSLGQGPEFLIYFQGTGAADDSGLPNDRFFAVRPEGSVSTLKIQRTERGDSAVYLCASSMEGRELSRAFFGQGTRLTVV.

This clonotype has just a few counts. The chain recombines TRBV5-1 with TRBJ2-1; D ambiguous. Deletions cut 0 bases from V and 0 bases from J, with 16 bases between. This CDR3 has 18 residues. The germline gives CDR1 SGHRS, CDR2 YFSETQ. CDR3 sequence: CASSLGSAYTSSYNEQFF. CDR3 DNA: TGCGCCAGCAGCTTGGGGTCCGCCTATACGAGCTCCTACAATGAGCAGTTCTTC. The entire variable domain, with the rest obtained from reference TRBV5-1 and TRBJ2-1, is as follows: KAGVTQTPRYLIKTRGQQVTLSCSPISGHRSVSWYQQTPGQGLQFLFEYFSETQRNKGNFPGRFSGRQFSNSRSEMNVSTLELGDSALYLCASSLGSAYTSSYNEQFFGPGTRLTVL.

This clonotype came up a few times. The chain joins TRBV12-3 or TRBV12-4 to TRBJ2-2; 7 bases agree with TRBD1. V shed 7 bases, J shed 1 base, and the junction held 3 bases outside the gene matches. CDR3 length: 14 amino acids. CDR3 nucleotides: TGTGCCAGCAAACAGGGGATGAACACCGGGGAGCTGTTTTTT. This codes for CASKQGMNTGELFF.

The V call is TRBV28, the J call TRBJ2-1, with 12 bases that match TRBD2. CDR1 and CDR2 from the germline V gene are MDHEN and SYDVKM. Germline trimming cut 6 bases from V and 4 bases from J; bases unmatched to any gene: 1. This CDR3 has 14 amino acids. DNA for the CDR3: TGTGCCAGCAGAGGGACTAGCGGGTACAATGAGCAGTTCTTC. It translates to CASRGTSGYNEQFF.

CDR3 sequence (DNA): TGTGTCGGCAGCTTCGGACAGGACGGAAACACCATATATTTT. It encodes CVGSFGQDGNTIYF. The chain links TRBV7-2 to TRBJ1-3; TRBD1 matches at 7 bases. The CDR3 has 14 residues. The germline gives CDR1 SGHTA, CDR2 FQGNSA. Filled out from reference TRBV7-2 and TRBJ1-3, the complete variable domain reads GAGVSQSPSNKVTEKGKDVELRCDPISGHTALYWYRQSLGQGLEFLIYFQGNSAPDKSGLPSDRFSAERTGGSVSTLTIQRTQQEDSAVYLCVGSFGQDGNTIYFGEGSWLTVV.

The gene calls are TRBV28 and TRBJ2-3, with D perhaps given as TRBD1 or TRBD2 (5 bases each). CDR1 and CDR2 from the germline V gene are MDHEN and SYDVKM. Trimming took off 8 bases at V and 5 bases at J, with 23 bases between the two ends. The CDR3 sequence is 16 residues long. CDR3 bases: TGTGCCAGCCCCACTGTCGGGGCGGCAGAGGGAGATACGCAGTATTTT. As protein: CASPTVGAAEGDTQYF.

A few counts support this clonotype. The V call is TRBV6-1, the J call TRBJ2-1, with D unresolved. The V end was cut by 6 bases, the J end by 7 bases, with 19 bases between. The CDR3 is 15 residues long. From germline, CDR1 is MNHNS and CDR2 SASEGT. CDR3 bases: TGTGCCAGCAGCCTCTCTCCTGGGCTCTTGAATGAGCAGTTCTTC. Translating it yields CASSLSPGLLNEQFF.

This clonotype has only one observation. The rearrangement links TRBV6-5 to TRBJ1-5, with D possibly TRBD1 on 5 matching bases. CDR3 size: 16 residues. Germline V gene lookup returns CDR1 MNHEY and CDR2 SVGAGI. The V and J ends lost 5 bases and 1 base respectively, with 15 bases between them. This CDR3 is CASSIGGGWSNQPQHF. For the CDR3, the DNA is TGTGCCAGCAGTATTGGTGGGGGTTGGAGCAATCAGCCCCAGCATTTT.

This clonotype was counted only a few times. The V gene is TRBV28, the J gene TRBJ2-1, with 9 bases aligning to TRBD2. In germline, CDR1 is MDHEN, CDR2 SYDVKM. The CDR3 spans 13 residues. With 7 bases clipped from V and 4 bases from J, the junction kept 2 bases outside the gene matches. In DNA, the CDR3 is TGTGCCAGCAACCTAGCGGGATACAATGAGCAGTTCTTC. Translated: CASNLAGYNEQFF.

This clonotype was detected only a few times. This chain links TRBV30 with TRBJ2-3, with a possible D match to TRBD2 (6 bases). The CDR3 has 13 amino acids. Germline loops: CDR1 GTSNPN, CDR2 SVGIG (reference sequence). With 5 bases removed from V and 3 bases from J, the gap between germline ends came to 12 bases. This CDR3 is CAWCLGGTDTQYF. The CDR3 DNA sequence: TGTGCCTGGTGCTTGGGGGGAACAGATACGCAGTATTTT.

This clonotype was observed at least ten times. The J gene is TRBJ1-1, the V gene TRBV4-1, with D perhaps matching TRBD1 (5 bases). CDR1 and CDR2 from the germline V gene are MGHRA and YSYEKL. Trimming took 1 base from V and 0 from J, leaving 12 bases between them. This CDR3 contains 16 residues. The CDR3 nucleotides are TGCGCCAGCAGCCAAGGGACCGGGGCGATGAACACTGAAGCTTTCTTT. As protein: CASSQGTGAMNTEAFF.

The chain combines TRBV10-2 with TRBJ1-1; weak D call: TRBD1 (6 bases). V lost 8 bases to trimming and J lost 8 bases, with 15 bases between them. This CDR3 comprises 12 residues. CDR1 WSHSY and CDR2 SAAADI come from the germline V gene. CDR3: CASRGGGFEAFF. The CDR3 DNA sequence: TGCGCCAGCCGAGGGGGTGGATTCGAAGCTTTCTTT.

V and J are TRBV27 and TRBJ2-1; 10 bases match TRBD1. With 4 bases clipped from V and 7 bases from J, the junction kept 7 bases outside the gene matches. The CDR3 consists of 15 residues. CDR1 MNHEY and CDR2 SMNVEV come from the germline V gene (reference sequence). The DNA of the CDR3 is TGTGCCAGCAGTTCGGACAGGGGGTACTTGAATGAGCAGTTCTTC. Translating it yields CASSSDRGYLNEQFF.

This clonotype was counted a few times. The V and J genes are TRBV5-4 and TRBJ2-3; tentative D call: TRBD2 (5 bases). Germline V gene lookup returns CDR1 SGHNT and CDR2 YYREEE (reference sequence). CDR3 length: 15 amino acids. V was cut by 3 bases and J by 1 base, with 12 bases left in between. The DNA of the CDR3 is TGTGCCAGCAGCTCGGAGGTCTTCCGCACAGATACGCAGTATTTT. Its protein product is CASSSEVFRTDTQYF.

The rearrangement uses TRBV18 and TRBJ1-2, with D maybe TRBD1 (6 bases). Trimming removed 3 bases at V and 0 bases at J, with 23 bases between. The CDR3 totals 19 residues. Germline V gene lookup returns CDR1 KGHSH and CDR2 LQKENI. The CDR3 is CASSPAIRQARLANYGYTF. The CDR3 bases are TGTGCCAGCTCACCCGCGATACGACAGGCCCGATTAGCTAACTATGGCTACACCTTC.

This clonotype was seen a few times. The V call is TRBV10-3, the J call TRBJ1-6; maybe TRBD1 (6 bases). The V gene's germline CDR1 is ENHRY and CDR2 SYGVKD. The CDR3 consists of 13 residues. V was pared by 2 bases and J by 9 bases, with 8 bases between. The CDR3 is CAISEGQFSPLHF. The CDR3 DNA sequence: TGTGCCATCAGTGAGGGACAGTTTTCACCCCTCCACTTT.

There are a few counts of this clonotype. V and J are TRBV6-2 or TRBV6-3 and TRBJ1-2, with D hard to call. The CDR3 is made up of 15 amino acids. Germline V gene lookup returns CDR1 MNHEY and CDR2 SVGEGT. V lost 0 bases to trimming and J lost 5 bases, with 13 bases between them. This chain's CDR3 is CASSYSGGELYGYTF. The CDR3 region has the DNA TGTGCCAGCAGTTACTCCGGCGGCGAGCTTTATGGCTACACCTTC.

V gene TRBV3-1 combines with J gene TRBJ2-1, with unresolved D. The germline V and J ends were trimmed by 5 bases and 10 bases, with 9 bases remaining between them. Germline CDR1 is LGHDT and CDR2 is YNNKEL (reference sequence). The CDR3 consists of 11 residues. This CDR3 is CASSRQTEQFF. The DNA for the CDR3 is TGTGCCAGCAGCAGACAAACAGAGCAGTTCTTC.

The V call is TRBV5-6, the J call TRBJ2-2; TRBD2 aligns across 13 bases. The germline gives CDR1 SGHDT, CDR2 YYEEEE. CDR3 size: 18 residues. V shed 0 bases, J shed 7 bases, and the junction held 9 bases outside the gene matches. CDR3 region: CASSLAAGTSGTRGELFF. For the CDR3, the DNA is TGTGCCAGCAGCTTGGCGGCTGGGACTAGCGGGACGCGCGGGGAGCTGTTTTTT.

The chain links TRBV5-1 to TRBJ1-2; D ambiguous. Germline V CDR1 and CDR2: SGHRS, YFSETQ. Trimming stripped 0 bases from V and 4 bases from J, with 7 bases between. The CDR3 has 13 amino acids. The CDR3 spells CASSLGGAYGYTF. The CDR3 nucleotides read TGCGCCAGCAGCTTGGGTGGTGCCTATGGCTACACCTTC. Together with reference TRBV5-1 and TRBJ1-2, the CDR3 gives the full variable domain: KAGVTQTPRYLIKTRGQQVTLSCSPISGHRSVSWYQQTPGQGLQFLFEYFSETQRNKGNFPGRFSGRQFSNSRSEMNVSTLELGDSALYLCASSLGGAYGYTFGSGTRLTVV.